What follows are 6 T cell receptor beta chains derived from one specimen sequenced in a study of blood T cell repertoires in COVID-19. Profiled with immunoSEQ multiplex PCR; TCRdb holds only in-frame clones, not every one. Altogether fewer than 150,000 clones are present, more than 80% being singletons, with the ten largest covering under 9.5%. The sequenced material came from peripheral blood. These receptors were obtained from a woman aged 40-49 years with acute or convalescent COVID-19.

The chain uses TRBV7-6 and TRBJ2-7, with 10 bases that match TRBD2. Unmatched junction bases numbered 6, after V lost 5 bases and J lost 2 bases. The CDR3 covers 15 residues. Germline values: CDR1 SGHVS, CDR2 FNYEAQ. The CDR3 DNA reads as TGTGCCAGCAGCACCCAAGCGGGGGGGCCCTACGAGCAGTACTTC. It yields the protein CASSTQAGGPYEQYF.

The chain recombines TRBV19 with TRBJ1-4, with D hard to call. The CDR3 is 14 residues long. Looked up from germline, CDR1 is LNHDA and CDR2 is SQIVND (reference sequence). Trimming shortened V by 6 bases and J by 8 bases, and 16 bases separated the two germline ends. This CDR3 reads CASRPSAQNEKLFF. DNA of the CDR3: TGTGCCAGTAGACCCAGCGCTCAGAACGAAAAACTGTTTTTT.

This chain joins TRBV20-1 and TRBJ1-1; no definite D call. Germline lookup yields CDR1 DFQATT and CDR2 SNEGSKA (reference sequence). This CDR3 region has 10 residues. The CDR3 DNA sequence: TGCAACGCTAGGGAGCCTGAAGCTTTCTTT. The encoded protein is CNAREPEAFF.

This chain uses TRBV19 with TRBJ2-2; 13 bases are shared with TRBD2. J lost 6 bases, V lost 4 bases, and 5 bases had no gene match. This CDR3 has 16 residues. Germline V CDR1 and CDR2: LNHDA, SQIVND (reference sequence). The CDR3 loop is CASSKTSGGASGELFF. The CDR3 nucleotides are TGTGCCAGTAGTAAAACTAGCGGGGGGGCCTCCGGGGAGCTGTTTTTT.

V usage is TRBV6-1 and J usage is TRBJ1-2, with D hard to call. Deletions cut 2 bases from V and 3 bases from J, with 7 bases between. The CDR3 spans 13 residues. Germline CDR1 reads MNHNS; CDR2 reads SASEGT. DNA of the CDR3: TGTGCCAGCAGTGAACGAACAGACTATGGCTACACCTTC. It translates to CASSERTDYGYTF.

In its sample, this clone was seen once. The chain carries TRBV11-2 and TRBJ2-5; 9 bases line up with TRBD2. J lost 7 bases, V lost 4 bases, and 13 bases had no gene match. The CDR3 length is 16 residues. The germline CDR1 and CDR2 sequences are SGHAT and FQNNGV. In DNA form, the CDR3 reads TGTGCCAGCAGCTCTCAGGGGACTAGCACCCCCGGGACCCAGTACTTC. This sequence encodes CASSSQGTSTPGTQYF.